One sample yielded the 5 T cell receptor beta chains listed below, sequenced in a study of cytomegalovirus exposure and HLA in healthy donors. The PCR made use of 60 Vbeta and 13 Jbeta primers. Generated by immunoSEQ multiplex PCR, the TCRdb table keeps only in-frame clones and is missing some. The data hold roughly 150,000 clones, with over 75% observed a single time. Input material: PBMCs. All receptors come from a man over 45 in good health and CMV-seropositive.

V gene TRBV5-6 combines with J gene TRBJ1-1, with 9 bases fitting TRBD1. The germline V gene encodes CDR1 SGHDT and CDR2 YYEEEE. V lost 2 bases and J lost 1; bases outside the gene matches: 6. The CDR3 consists of 16 residues. CDR3 protein: CASSLYGTGPNTEAFF. Written as DNA, the CDR3 is TGTGCCAGCAGCTTATATGGGACAGGGCCGAACACTGAAGCTTTCTTT.

This chain connects TRBV28 to TRBJ1-2; 8 bases are shared with TRBD1. The CDR3 is made up of 12 amino acids. The V gene end was trimmed by 4 bases and the J gene end by 7 bases; junction bases not matched to a gene: 2. Germline V gene sequence: CDR1 MDHEN, CDR2 SYDVKM. The CDR3 reads CASSSGGSGYTF. Here the CDR3 DNA reads TGTGCCAGCAGTTCAGGGGGCTCTGGCTACACCTTC.

The J gene is TRBJ2-2, the V gene TRBV7-8, with 11 bases aligning to TRBD2. This CDR3 contains 16 residues. Germline V CDR1 and CDR2: SGHVS, FQNEAQ. With V trimmed by 5 bases and J by 2 bases, 4 bases remained unmatched. The CDR3 DNA follows: TGTGCCAGCAGCCGAAGACTAGCGGGAAACACCGGGGAGCTGTTTTTT. It codes for CASSRRLAGNTGELFF.

The CDR3 coding sequence is TGTGCCAGCAGTTACGGGGACAGTTCCTACGAGCAGTACTTC. It translates to CASSYGDSSYEQYF. The V gene is TRBV6-6, the J gene TRBJ2-7; the match to TRBD1 covers 7 bases. The germline gives CDR1 MNHNY, CDR2 SVGAGI (reference sequence). Trimming took 2 bases from V and 1 from J; bases not matched to a gene: 2. The CDR3 has 14 residues.

The V call is TRBV28, the J call TRBJ1-2, with 9 nucleotides matching TRBD1. Germline lookup yields CDR1 MDHEN and CDR2 SYDVKM. The CDR3 has 13 amino acids. V lost 6 bases and J lost 5; bases outside the gene matches: 4. For the CDR3, the DNA is TGTGCCAGCAGCCCCGGGACAGGGTATGGCTACACCTTC. Residues: CASSPGTGYGYTF.